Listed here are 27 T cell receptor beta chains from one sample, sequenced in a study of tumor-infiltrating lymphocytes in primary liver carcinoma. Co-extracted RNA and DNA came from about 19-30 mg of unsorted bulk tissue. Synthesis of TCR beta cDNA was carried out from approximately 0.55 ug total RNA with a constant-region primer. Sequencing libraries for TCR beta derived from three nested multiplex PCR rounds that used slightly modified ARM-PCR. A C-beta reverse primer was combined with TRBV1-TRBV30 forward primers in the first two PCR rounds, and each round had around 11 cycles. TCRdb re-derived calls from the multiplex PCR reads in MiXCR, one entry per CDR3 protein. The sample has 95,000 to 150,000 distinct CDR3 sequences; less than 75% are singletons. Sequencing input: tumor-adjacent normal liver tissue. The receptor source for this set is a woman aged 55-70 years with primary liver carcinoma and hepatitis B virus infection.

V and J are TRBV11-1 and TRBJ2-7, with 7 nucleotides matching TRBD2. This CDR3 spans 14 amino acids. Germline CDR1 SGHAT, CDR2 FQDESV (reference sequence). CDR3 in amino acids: CDNSGKRATCEQYF. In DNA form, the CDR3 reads TGTGACAACAGCGGGAAGAGGGCCACCTGCGAGCAGTACTTC.

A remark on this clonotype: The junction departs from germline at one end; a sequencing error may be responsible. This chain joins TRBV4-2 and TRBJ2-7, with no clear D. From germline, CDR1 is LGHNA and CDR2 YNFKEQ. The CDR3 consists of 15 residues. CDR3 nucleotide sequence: TGTGCCAGCAGCCAAGAGGATAGCCACTCCAACGAACAGTACTTC. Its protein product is CASSQEDSHSNEQYF.

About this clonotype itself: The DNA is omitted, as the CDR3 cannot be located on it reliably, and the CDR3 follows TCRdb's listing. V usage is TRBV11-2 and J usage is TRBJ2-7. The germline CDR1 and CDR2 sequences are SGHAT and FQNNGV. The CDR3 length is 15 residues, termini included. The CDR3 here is CASSFGRGTSYEQYF.

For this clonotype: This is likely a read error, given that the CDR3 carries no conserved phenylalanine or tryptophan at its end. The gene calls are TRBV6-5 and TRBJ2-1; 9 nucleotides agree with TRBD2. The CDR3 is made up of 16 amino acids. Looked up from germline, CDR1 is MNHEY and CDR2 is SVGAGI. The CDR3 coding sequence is TGTGCAAGCAGTTACATTAGCGGGAGCTCCTACAATGAGCAGTTCTCC. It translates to CASSYISGSSYNEQFS.

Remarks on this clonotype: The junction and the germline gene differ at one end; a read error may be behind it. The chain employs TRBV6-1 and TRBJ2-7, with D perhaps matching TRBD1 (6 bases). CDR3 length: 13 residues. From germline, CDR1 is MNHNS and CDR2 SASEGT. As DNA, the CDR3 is TGTGCTAGCAGTCCCCGGACAGAATGGGAGCAGTACTTC. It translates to CASSPRTEWEQYF.

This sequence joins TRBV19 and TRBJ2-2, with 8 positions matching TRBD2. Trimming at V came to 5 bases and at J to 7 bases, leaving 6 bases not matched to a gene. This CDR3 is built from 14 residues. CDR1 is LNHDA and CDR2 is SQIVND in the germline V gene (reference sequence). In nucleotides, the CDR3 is TGTGCCAGTAGTCTCTGGACTAGCAGCGGGGAGCTGTTTTTT. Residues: CASSLWTSSGELFF.

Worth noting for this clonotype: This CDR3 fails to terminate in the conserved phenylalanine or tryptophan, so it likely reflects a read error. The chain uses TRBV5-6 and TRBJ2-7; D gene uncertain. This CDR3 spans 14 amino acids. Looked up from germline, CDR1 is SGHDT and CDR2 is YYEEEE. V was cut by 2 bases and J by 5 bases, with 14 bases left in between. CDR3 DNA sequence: TGTGCCAGCAGCTTACCAGCAATCAGGAACGAGCAGTACCTT. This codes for CASSLPAIRNEQYL.

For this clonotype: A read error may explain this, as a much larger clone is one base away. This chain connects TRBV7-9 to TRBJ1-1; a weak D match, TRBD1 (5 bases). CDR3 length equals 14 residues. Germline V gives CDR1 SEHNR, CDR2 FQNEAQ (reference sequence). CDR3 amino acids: CARSLVGGGAGAFF. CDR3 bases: TGTGCCAGGAGCTTAGTCGGGGGAGGTGCGGGAGCTTTCTTT.

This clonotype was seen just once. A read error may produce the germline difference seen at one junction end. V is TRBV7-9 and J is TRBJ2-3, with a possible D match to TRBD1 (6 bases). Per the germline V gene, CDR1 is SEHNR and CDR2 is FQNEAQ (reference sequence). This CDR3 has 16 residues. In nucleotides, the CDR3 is TGTACCAGCAGTCACGAGCCGGGACACCCCACAGATACGCAGTATTTT. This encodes CTSSHEPGHPTDTQYF.

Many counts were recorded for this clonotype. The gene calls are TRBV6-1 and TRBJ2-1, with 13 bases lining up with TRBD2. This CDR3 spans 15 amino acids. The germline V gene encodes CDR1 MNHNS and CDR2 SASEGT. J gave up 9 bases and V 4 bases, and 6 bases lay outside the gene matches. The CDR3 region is CASSGLAGGTGEQFF. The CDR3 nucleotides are TGTGCCAGCAGTGGACTAGCGGGAGGTACTGGTGAGCAGTTCTTC.

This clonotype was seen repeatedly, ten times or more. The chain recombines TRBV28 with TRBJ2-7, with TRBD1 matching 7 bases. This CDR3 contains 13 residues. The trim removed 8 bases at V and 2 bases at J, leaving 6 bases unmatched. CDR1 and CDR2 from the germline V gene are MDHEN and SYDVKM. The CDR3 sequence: CASARQGTYEQYF. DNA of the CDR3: TGTGCCAGCGCCCGACAGGGCACCTACGAGCAGTACTTC.

In nucleotides, the CDR3 is TGTGCGGGCAAGCCCGGAGGGGAAGATACGCAGTATTTT. Translating it yields CAGKPGGEDTQYF. V gene TRBV6-2 or TRBV6-3 combines with J gene TRBJ2-3; the D gene is possibly TRBD2 (6 bases). The CDR3 spans 13 residues. Germline V gene sequence: CDR1 MNHEY, CDR2 SVGEGT.

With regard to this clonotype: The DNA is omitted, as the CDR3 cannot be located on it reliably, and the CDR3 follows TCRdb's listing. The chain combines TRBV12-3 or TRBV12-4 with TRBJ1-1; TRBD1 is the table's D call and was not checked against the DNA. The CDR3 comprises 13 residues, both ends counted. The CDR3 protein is CASVVGAGTEALF.

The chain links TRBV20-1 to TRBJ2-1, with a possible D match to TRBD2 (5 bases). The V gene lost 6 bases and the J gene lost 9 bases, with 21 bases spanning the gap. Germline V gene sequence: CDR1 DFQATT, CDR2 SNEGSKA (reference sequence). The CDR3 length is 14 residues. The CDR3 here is CSARKTPTRGEQFF. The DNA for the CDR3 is TGCAGTGCAAGGAAGACTCCTACTCGGGGTGAGCAGTTCTTC.

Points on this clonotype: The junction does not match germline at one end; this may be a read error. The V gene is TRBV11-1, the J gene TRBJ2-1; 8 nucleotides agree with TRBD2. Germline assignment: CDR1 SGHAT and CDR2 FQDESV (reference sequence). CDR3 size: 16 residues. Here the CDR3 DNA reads TGTGCCAGCTGCTTAGGACAAGCGGGGGACTATAATGAGCAGTTCTTC. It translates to CASCLGQAGDYNEQFF.

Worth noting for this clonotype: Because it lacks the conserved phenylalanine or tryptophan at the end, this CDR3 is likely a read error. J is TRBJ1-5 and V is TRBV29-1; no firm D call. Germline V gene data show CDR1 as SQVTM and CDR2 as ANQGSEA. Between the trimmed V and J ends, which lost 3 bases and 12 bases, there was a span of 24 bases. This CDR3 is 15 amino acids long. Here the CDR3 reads CSVEFPDGGLIVQHL. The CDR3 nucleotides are TGCAGCGTTGAGTTTCCGGACGGCGGCCTCATCGTCCAGCATCTC.

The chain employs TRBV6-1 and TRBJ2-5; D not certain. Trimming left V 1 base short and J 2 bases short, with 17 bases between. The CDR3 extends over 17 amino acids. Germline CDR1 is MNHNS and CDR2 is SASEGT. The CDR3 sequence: CASSEGTRVRRQETQYF. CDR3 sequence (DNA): TGTGCCAGCAGTGAAGGGACGAGAGTACGTAGACAAGAGACCCAGTACTTC.

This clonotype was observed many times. In DNA, the CDR3 is TGCAGCGTTGGATCGACAGTCTCTGGAAACACCATATATTTT. As protein: CSVGSTVSGNTIYF. V usage is TRBV29-1 and J usage is TRBJ1-3, with D perhaps matching TRBD1 (5 bases). This CDR3 contains 14 residues. Trimming pared 4 bases from V and 0 bases from J, leaving 10 bases between. Germline CDR1 is SQVTM and CDR2 is ANQGSEA. Looking up the rest from reference TRBV29-1 and TRBJ1-3 gives the full variable domain: SAVISQKPSRDICQRGTSLTIQCQVDSQVTMMFWYRQQPGQSLTLIATANQGSEATYESGFVIDKFPISRPNLTFSTLTVSNMSPEDSSIYLCSVGSTVSGNTIYFGEGSWLTVV.

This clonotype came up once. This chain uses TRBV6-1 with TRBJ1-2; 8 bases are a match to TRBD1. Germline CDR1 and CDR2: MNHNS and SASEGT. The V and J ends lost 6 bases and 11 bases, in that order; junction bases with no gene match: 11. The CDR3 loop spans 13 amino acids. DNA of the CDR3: TGTGCCAGCAGCGGACAGGGAACGATGGAGTACACCTTC. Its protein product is CASSGQGTMEYTF.

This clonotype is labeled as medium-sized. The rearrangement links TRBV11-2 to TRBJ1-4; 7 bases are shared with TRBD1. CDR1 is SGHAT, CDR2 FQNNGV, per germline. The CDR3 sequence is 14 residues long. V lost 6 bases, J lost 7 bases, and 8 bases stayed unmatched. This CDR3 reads CASSFRGAGEKLFF. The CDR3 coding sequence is TGTGCCAGCAGTTTCAGGGGGGCGGGTGAAAAACTGTTTTTT.

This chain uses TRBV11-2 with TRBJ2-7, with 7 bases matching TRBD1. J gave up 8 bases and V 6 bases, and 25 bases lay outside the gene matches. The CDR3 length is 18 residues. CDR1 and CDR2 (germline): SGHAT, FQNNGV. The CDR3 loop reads CASSGVQGLARLYNKQYF. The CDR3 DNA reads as TGTGCCAGCAGTGGGGTACAGGGGTTGGCTAGACTTTATAACAAGCAGTACTTC. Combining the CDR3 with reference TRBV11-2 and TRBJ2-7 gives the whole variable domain EAGVAQSPRYKIIEKRQSVAFWCNPISGHATLYWYQQILGQGPKLLIQFQNNGVVDDSQLPKDRFSAERLKGVDSTLKIQPAKLEDSAVYLCASSGVQGLARLYNKQYFGPGTRLTVT.

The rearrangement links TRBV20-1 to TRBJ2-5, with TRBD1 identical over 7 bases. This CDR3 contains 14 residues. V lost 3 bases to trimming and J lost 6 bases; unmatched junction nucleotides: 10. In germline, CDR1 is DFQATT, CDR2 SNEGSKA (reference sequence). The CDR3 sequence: CSARDPTGLKTQYF. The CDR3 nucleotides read TGCAGTGCTAGGGATCCGACAGGGTTGAAGACCCAGTACTTC.

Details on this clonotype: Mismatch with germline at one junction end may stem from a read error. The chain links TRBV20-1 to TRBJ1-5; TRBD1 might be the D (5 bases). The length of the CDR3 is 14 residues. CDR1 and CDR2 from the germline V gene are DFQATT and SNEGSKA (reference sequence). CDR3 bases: TGCAGTGCTAGAGCGGGACGGATCAATCAGCCCCAGCTTTTT. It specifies CSARAGRINQPQLF.

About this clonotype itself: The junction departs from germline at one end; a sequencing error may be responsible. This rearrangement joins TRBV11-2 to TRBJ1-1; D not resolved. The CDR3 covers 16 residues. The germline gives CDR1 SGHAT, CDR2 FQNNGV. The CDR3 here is CVSSHFPGGMNTEASF. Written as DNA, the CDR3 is TGTGTCAGCAGCCACTTTCCTGGTGGAATGAACACTGAAGCTTCCTTT.

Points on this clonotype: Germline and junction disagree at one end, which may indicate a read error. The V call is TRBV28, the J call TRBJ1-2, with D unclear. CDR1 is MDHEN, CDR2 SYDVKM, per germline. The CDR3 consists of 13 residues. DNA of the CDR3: TGCGCCAGCAGTCAGACGGGCAAGCATGGCTGCACCTTC. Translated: CASSQTGKHGCTF.

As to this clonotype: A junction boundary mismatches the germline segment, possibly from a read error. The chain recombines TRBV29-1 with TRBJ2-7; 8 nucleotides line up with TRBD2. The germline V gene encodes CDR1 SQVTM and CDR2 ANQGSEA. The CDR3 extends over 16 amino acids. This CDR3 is CSVTGTSGSTRYEQHF. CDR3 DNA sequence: TGCAGCGTAACCGGGACTAGTGGTTCTACTAGGTACGAGCAGCACTTC.

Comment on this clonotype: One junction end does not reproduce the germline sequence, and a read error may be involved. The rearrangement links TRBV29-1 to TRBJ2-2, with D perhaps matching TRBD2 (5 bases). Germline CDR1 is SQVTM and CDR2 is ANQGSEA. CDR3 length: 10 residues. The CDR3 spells CETYTGELSF. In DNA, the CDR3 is TGCGAGACTTACACCGGGGAGCTGTCTTTT.